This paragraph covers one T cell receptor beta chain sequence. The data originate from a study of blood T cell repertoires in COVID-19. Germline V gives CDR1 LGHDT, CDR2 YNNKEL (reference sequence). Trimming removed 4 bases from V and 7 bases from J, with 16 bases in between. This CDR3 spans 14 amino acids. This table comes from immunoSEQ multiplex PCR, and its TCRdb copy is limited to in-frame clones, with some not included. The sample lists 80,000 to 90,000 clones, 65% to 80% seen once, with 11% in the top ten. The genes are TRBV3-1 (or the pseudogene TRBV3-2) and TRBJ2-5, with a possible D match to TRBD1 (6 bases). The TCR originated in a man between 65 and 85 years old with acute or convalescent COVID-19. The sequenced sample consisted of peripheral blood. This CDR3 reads CASSPRGRLGTQYF. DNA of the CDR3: TGTGCCAGCAGCCCCAGGGGCCGACTTGGGACCCAGTACTTC.